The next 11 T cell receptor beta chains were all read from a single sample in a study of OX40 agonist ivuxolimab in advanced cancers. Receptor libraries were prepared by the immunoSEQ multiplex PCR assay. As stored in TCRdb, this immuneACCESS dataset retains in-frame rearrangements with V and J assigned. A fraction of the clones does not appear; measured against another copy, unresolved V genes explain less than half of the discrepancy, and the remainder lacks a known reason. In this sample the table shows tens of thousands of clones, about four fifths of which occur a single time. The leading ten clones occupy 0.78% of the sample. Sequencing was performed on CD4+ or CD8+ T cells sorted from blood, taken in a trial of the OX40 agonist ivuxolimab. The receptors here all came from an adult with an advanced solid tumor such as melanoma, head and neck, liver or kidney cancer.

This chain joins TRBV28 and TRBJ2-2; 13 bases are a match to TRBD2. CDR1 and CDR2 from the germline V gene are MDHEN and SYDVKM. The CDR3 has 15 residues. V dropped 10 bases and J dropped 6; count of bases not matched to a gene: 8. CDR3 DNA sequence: TGTGCCACCAAACTAGCGGGGGGGCCTCCCGGGGAGCTGTTTTTT. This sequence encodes CATKLAGGPPGELFF.

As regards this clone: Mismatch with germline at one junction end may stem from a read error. CDR3 nucleotide sequence: TGCAGTGCTAGATTCCCGGGACAGGGTATTTTT. Protein: CSARFPGQGIF. The chain couples TRBV20-1 to TRBJ1-3, with TRBD1 identical over 9 bases. CDR3 length equals 11 residues. Germline V CDR1 and CDR2: DFQATT, SNEGSKA (reference sequence).

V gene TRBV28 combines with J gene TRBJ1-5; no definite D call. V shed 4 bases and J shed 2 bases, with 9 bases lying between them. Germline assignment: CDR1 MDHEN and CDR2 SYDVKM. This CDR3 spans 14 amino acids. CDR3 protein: CASSSAGGNQPQHF. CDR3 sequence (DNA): TGTGCCAGCAGTTCCGCTGGGGGCAATCAGCCCCAGCATTTT. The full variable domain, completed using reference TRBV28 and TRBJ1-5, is DVKVTQSSRYLVKRTGEKVFLECVQDMDHENMFWYRQDPGLGLRLIYFSYDVKMKEKGDIPEGYSVSREKKERFSLILESASTNQTSMYLCASSSAGGNQPQHFGDGTRLSIL.

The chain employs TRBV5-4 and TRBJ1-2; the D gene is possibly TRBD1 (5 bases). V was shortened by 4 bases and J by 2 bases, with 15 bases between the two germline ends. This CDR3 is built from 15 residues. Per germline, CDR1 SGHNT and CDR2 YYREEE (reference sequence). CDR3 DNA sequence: TGTGCCAGCAGCCAAGATGCAGGGATGAACTATGGCTACACCTTC. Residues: CASSQDAGMNYGYTF.

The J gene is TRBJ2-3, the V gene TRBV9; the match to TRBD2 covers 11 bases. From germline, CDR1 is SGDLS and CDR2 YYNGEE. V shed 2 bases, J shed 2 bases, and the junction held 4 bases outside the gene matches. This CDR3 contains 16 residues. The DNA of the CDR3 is TGTGCCAGCAGCGTCGGGACTAGCGGTTTCACAGATACGCAGTATTTT. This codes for CASSVGTSGFTDTQYF.

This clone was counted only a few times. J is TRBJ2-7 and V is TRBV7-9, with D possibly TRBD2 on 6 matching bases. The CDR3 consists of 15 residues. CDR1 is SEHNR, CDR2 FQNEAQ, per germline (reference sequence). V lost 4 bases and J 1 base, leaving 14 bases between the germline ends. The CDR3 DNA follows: TGTGCCAGCAGCTCCCAGGGAGGAGGGTCCTACGAGCAGTACTTC. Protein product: CASSSQGGGSYEQYF.

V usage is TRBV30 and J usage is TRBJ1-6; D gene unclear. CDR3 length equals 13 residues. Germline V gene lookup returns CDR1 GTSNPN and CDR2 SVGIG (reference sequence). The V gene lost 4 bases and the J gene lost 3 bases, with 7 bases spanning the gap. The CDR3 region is CAWMDHYNSPLHF. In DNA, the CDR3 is TGTGCCTGGATGGATCACTATAATTCACCCCTCCACTTT.

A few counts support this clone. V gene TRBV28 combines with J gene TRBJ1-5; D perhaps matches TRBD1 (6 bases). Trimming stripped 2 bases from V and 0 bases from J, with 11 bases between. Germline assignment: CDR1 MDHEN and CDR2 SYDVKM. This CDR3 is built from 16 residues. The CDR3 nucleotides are TGTGCCAGCAGTTTAAGGACAGACTATAGCAATCAGCCCCAGCATTTT. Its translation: CASSLRTDYSNQPQHF.

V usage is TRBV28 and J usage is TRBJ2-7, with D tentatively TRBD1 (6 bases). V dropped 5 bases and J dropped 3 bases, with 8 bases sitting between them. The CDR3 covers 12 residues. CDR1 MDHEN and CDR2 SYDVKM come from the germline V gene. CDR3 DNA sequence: TGTGCCAGCAGTGGACAGCTCTACGAGCAGTACTTC. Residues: CASSGQLYEQYF.

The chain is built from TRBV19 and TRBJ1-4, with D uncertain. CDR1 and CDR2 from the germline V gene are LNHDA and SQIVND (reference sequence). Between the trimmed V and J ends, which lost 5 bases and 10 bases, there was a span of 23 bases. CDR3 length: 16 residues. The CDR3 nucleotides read TGTGCCAGTAGTTTAGGACGACGGCTCTTCGGCGGAAAACTGTTTTTT. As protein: CASSLGRRLFGGKLFF.

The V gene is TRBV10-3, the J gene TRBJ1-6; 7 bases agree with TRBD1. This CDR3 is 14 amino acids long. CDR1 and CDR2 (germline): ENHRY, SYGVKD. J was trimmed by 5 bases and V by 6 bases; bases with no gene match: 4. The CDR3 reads CAISLGQNNSPLHF. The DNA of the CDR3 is TGTGCCATCAGCCTGGGACAGAATAATTCACCCCTCCACTTT.